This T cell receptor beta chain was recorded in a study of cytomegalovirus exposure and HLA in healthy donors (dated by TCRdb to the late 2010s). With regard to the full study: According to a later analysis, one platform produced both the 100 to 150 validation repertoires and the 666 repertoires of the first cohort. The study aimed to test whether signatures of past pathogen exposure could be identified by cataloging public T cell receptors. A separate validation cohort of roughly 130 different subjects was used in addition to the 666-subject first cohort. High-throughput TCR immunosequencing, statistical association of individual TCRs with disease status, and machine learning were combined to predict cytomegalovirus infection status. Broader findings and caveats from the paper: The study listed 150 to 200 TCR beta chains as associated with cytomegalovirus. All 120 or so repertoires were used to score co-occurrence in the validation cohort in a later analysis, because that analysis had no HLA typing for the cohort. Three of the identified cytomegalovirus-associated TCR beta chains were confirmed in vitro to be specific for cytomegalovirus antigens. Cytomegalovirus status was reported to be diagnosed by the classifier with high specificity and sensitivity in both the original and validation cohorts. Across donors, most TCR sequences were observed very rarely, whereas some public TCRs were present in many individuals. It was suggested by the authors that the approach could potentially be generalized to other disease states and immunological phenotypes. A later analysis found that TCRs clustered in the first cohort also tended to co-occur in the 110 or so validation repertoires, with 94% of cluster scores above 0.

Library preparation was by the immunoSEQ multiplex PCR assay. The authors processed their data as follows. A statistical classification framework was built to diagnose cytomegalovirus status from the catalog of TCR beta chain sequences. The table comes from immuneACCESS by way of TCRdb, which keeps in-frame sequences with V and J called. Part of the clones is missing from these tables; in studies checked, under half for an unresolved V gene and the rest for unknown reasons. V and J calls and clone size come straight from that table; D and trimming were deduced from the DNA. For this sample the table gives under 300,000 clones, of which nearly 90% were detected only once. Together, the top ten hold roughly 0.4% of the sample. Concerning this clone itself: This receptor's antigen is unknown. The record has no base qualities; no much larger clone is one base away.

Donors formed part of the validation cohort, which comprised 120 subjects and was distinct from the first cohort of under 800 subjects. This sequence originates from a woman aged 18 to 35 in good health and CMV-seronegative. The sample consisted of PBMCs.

The bases are TGTGCCAGCAGCGGGTGGGGGACAGGGGTTTTGGGGCAAGAGACCCAGTACTTC. Translated, it gives CASSGWGTGVLGQETQYF. The rearranged chain carries TRBV9 and TRBJ2-5; TRBD1 fits 10 bases in the junction. The germline V gene specifies SGDLS as CDR1 and YYNGEE as CDR2. V ends up 3 bases short and J 2 bases short, with an unmatched junction base count of 13. Counted from cysteine to phenylalanine, this CDR3 has 18 amino acids. CDR3 DNA is the only sequence kept; it has 54 bases, read in frame from the first base.